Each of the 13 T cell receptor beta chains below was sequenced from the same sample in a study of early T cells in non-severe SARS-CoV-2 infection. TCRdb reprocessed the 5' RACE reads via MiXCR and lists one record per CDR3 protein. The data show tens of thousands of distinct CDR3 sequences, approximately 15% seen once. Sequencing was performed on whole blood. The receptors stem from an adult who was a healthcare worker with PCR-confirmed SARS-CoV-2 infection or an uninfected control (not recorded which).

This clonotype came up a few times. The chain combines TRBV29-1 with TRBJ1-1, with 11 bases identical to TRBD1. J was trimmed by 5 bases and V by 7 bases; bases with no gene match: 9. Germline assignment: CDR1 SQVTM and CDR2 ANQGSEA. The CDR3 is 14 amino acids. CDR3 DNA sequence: TGCAGCGGCTACGGACAGGGGGCGTGGACTGAAGCTTTCTTT. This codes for CSGYGQGAWTEAFF.

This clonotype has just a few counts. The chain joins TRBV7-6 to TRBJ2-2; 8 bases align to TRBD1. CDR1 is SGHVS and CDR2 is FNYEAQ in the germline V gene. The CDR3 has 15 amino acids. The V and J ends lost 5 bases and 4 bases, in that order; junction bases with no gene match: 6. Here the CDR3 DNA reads TGTGCCAGCAGCGTAGGACAGGGCAGCACCGGGGAGCTGTTTTTT. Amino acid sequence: CASSVGQGSTGELFF. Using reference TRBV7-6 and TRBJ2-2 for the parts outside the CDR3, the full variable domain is GAGVSQSPRYKVTKRGQDVALRCDPISGHVSLYWYRQALGQGPEFLTYFNYEAQQDKSGLPNDRFSAERPEGSISTLTIQRTEQRDSAMYRCASSVGQGSTGELFFGEGSRLTVL.

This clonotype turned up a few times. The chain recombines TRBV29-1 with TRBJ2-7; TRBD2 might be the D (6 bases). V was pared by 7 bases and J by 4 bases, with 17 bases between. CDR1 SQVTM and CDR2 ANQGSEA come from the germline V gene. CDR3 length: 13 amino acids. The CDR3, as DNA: TGCAGCGCCGGGAGCTCGAGCGTTTACGAGCAGTACTTC. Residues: CSAGSSSVYEQYF.

This CDR3 is CSARSTGDDYEQYF. The CDR3 DNA sequence: TGCAGTGCTAGGAGCACAGGGGATGACTACGAGCAGTACTTC. The chain has TRBV20-1 and TRBJ2-7, with 7 positions matching TRBD1. Germline assignment: CDR1 DFQATT and CDR2 SNEGSKA (reference sequence). CDR3 length: 14 amino acids. Trimming at V came to 3 bases and at J to 3 bases, leaving 8 bases not matched to a gene.

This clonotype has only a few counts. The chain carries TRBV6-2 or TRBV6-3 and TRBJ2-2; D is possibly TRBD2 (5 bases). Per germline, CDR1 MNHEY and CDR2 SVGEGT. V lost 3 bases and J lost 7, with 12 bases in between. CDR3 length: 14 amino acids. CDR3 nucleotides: TGTGCCAGCAGTTATACTAGTGGAGGCGGGGAGCTGTTTTTT. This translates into CASSYTSGGGELFF.

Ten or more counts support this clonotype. The CDR3 here is CASSSPGEQYF. The CDR3 region has the DNA TGTGCCAGCAGCTCCCCGGGGGAGCAGTACTTC. The rearrangement links TRBV28 to TRBJ2-7; D perhaps matches TRBD2 (5 bases). The CDR3 is 11 residues long. Germline-derived CDR1 and CDR2 are MDHEN and SYDVKM. Trimming pared 6 bases from V and 7 bases from J, leaving 10 bases between.

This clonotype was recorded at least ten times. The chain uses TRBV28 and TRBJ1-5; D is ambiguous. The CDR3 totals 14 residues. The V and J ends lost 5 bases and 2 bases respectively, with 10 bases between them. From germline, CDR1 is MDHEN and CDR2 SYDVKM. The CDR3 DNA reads TGTGCCAGCAGTGCCGGCATACGCAATCAGCCCCAGCATTTT. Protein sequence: CASSAGIRNQPQHF.

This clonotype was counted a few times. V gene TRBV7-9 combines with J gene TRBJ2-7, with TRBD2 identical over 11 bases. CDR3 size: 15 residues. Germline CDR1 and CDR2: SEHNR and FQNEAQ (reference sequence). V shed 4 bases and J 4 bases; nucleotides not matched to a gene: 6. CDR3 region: CASSSRLAGQYEQYF. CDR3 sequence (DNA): TGTGCCAGCAGCTCAAGACTAGCGGGACAATACGAGCAGTACTTC.

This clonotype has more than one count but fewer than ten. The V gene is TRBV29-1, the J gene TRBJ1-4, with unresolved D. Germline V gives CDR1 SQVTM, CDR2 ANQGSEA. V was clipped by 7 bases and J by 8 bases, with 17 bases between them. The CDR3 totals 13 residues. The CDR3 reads CSAATGSGEKLFF. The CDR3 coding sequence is TGCAGCGCCGCTACGGGATCCGGGGAAAAACTGTTTTTT.

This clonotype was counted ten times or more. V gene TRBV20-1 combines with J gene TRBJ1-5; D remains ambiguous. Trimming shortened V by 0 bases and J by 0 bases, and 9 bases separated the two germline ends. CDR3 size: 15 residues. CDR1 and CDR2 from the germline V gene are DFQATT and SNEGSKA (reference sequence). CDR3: CSARDRINSNQPQHF. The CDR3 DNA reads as TGCAGTGCTAGAGACAGGATTAATAGCAATCAGCCCCAGCATTTT.

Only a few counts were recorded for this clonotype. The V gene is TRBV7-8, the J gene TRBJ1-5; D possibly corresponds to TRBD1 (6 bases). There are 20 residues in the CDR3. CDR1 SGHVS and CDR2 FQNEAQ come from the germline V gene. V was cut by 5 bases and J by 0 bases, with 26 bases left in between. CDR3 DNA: TGTGCCAGCAGCGATGATCCGGGGGCTCCTCTCACACATAGCAATCAGCCCCAGCATTTT. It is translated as CASSDDPGAPLTHSNQPQHF.

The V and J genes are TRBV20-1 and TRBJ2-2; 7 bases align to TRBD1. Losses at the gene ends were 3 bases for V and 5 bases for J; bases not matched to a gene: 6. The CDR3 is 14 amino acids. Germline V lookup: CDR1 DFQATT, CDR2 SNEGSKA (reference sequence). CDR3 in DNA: TGCAGTGCTAGCAGGGGGTTGGGTACCGGGGAGCTGTTTTTT. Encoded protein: CSASRGLGTGELFF.

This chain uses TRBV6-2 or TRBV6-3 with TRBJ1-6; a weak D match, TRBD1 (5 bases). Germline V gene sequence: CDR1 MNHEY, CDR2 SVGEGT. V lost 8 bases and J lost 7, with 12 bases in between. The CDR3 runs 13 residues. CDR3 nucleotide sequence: TGTGCCAGCGGGGCCCCGGGCAATTCACCCCTCCACTTT. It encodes CASGAPGNSPLHF.